The entry that follows covers one T cell receptor beta chain sequence. The sample comes from a study of shared clonotypes between healthy human individuals. This CDR3 has 14 residues. V shed 3 bases and J 10 bases; nucleotides not matched to a gene: 8. The V gene's germline CDR1 is WSHSY and CDR2 SAAADI. Repertoires were generated with immunoSEQ multiplex PCR, while TCRdb's copy carries only in-frame clones and drops some. The sample has some 450,000 clones, 70% to 80% seen once. Specimen: PBMCs. The TCR sequence derives from a woman aged 40 to 49 in good health. Some clones in this sample may be carry-over from other donors' samples. The rearrangement links TRBV10-2 to TRBJ1-5; 8 bases are a match to TRBD1. In DNA, the CDR3 is TGCGCCAGCAGTGACAGGGGGCTTCCTGATCCCCAGCATTTT. It is translated as CASSDRGLPDPQHF.